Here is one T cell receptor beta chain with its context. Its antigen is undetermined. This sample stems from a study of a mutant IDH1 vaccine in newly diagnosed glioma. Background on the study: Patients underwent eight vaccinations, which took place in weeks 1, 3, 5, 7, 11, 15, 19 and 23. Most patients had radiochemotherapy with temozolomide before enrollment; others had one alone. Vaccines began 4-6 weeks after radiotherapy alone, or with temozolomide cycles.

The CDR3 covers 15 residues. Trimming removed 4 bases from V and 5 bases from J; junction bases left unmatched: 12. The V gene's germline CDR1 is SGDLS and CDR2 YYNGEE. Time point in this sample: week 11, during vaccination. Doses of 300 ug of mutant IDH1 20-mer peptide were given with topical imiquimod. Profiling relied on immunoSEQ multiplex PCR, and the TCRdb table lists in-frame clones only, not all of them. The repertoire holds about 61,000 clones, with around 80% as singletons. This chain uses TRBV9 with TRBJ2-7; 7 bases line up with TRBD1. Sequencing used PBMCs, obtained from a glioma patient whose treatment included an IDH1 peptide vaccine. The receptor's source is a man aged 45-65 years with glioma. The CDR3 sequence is CASSSRQGGLDEQYF. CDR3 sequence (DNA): TGTGCCAGCAGCTCTAGACAGGGCGGCCTCGACGAGCAGTACTTC.